A single sample gave rise to the 4 T cell receptor beta chains below, sequenced in a study of ipilimumab plus nivolumab after autologous stem cell transplantation. Profiling relied on immunoSEQ multiplex PCR, and the TCRdb table lists in-frame clones only, not all of them. The sample shows around 3,500 clones, more than 85% of them seen only once. This specimen was PBMCs, taken in a trial of ipilimumab plus nivolumab as post-transplant consolidation. The source of these receptors is a male donor with multiple myeloma.

This clone turned up a few times. CDR3 protein: CASSPRPDKVYNEQFF. CDR3 coding DNA: TGTGCCAGCAGCCCCCGACCGGACAAGGTTTACAATGAGCAGTTCTTC. The gene calls are TRBV13 and TRBJ2-1; D is possibly TRBD1 (5 bases). The V end lost 5 bases, the J end lost 4 bases, and 18 bases lay between the germline ends. Per germline, CDR1 PRHDT and CDR2 FYEKMQ (reference sequence). This CDR3 is built from 16 residues.

In its sample, this clone is large. This chain connects TRBV28 to TRBJ1-2; D is possibly TRBD1 (6 bases). The germline gives CDR1 MDHEN, CDR2 SYDVKM. CDR3 size: 13 residues. Deletions cut 6 bases from V and 7 bases from J, with 15 bases between. This CDR3 is CASSPPGVRGYTF. DNA of the CDR3: TGTGCCAGCAGCCCCCCAGGGGTCCGTGGCTACACCTTC.

The chain combines TRBV7-9 with TRBJ2-5; D possibly corresponds to TRBD1 (6 bases). V was clipped by 8 bases and J by 5 bases, with 12 bases between them. Germline assignment: CDR1 SEHNR and CDR2 FQNEAQ (reference sequence). The CDR3 has 12 residues. CDR3 sequence: CASEGVEETQYF. The CDR3 DNA reads TGTGCCAGCGAGGGGGTGGAGGAGACCCAGTACTTC.

The chain is built from TRBV6-6 and TRBJ2-4; perhaps TRBD1 as D (6 bases). There are 12 residues in the CDR3. CDR1 MNHNY and CDR2 SVGAGI come from the germline V gene (reference sequence). The ends were cut back, 6 bases at V and 9 bases at J, with 12 bases in the middle. The CDR3 here is CASSRQGTIQYF. In DNA form, the CDR3 reads TGTGCCAGCAGCCGGCAGGGGACCATTCAGTACTTC.